The clone carrying this TCR beta chain was counted at least ten times. What it binds is unknown. The TCRbeta library incorporated unique molecular identifiers. TCRdb re-called the PCR reads through MiXCR, storing one row per CDR3 protein. The sample shows some 600,000 distinct CDR3 sequences, 10% to 15% of them seen only once. These data come from a study of T-cell reconstitution after alpha-beta-depleted transplantation in children. Study results and caveats: T cells produced anew were the main source of T-cell counts and diversity one year after transplant. It was surviving recipient T cells and thymic progenitors that gave some patients high TCRbeta diversity at day 60. About two months after transplant, alpha-beta T cells reportedly came from several hundred expanded graft clones.

CDR1 and CDR2 from the germline V gene are SGHRS and YFSETQ. The CDR3 has 14 amino acids. V lost 4 bases, J lost 4 bases, and 5 bases stayed unmatched. The clonotype was recovered from a male patient younger than 18 who had a stem cell transplant for acute myeloid leukemia, so the T cells may come from the graft donor. This specimen consisted of PBMCs, mostly from graft donor cells, obtained 360 days after TCRalphabeta/CD19-depleted stem cell transplant. The chain employs TRBV5-1 and TRBJ2-3, with 8 bases aligning to TRBD1. The CDR3 DNA reads as TGCGCCAGCAGCAAGGACAGGGCGGCAGATACGCAGTATTTT. Protein: CASSKDRAADTQYF.